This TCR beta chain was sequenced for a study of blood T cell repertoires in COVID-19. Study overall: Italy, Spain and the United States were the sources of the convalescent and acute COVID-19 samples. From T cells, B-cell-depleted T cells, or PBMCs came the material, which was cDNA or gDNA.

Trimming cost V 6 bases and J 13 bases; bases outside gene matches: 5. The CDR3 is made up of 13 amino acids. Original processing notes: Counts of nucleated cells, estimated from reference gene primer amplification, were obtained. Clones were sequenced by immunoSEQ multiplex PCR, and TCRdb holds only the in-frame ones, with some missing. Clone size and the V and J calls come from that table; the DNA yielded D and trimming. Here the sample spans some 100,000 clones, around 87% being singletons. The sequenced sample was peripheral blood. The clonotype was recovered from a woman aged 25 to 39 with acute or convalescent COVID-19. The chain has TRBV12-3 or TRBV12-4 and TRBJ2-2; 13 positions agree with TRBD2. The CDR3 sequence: CASRGTSGAGLFF. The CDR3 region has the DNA TGTGCCAGCAGGGGGACTAGCGGGGCCGGGCTGTTTTTT.